These T cell receptor beta chains were read from a single sample in a study of regulatory T cells in long-lasting Graves disease. TCRdb processed the multiplex PCR reads anew with MiXCR; each CDR3 protein has one entry. Of fewer than 550,000 distinct CDR3 sequences detected, about 16% appear once; the ten largest clones hold around 25%. These sequences were also reported in another study, on T cells in Graves' hyperthyroidism and ophthalmopathy.

This specimen consisted of peripheral blood mononuclear cells (PBMCs), obtained at new diagnosis, from a patient treated with antithyroid drugs. These receptors all come from a middle-aged woman with Graves disease. Both conserved end residues are part of each CDR3. A D gene is named only where the DNA matches it firmly. For some rows the clone size is stated as once, few or many, or as a class when expanded; others skip it.

j_gene,v_gene,abundance,d_gene,CDR3nt,CDR3aa
TRBJ1-2,TRBV28,many,.,TGTGCCAGCGGCCGACAGGACGGCTACACCTTC,CASGRQDGYTF
TRBJ2-4,TRBV5-6,.,.,TGTGCCAGCAGCCTCCGGAGGGACGTTGTACTAGCCAAAAACATTCAGTACTTC,CASSLRRDVVLAKNIQYF
TRBJ2-3,TRBV9,.,.,TGTGCCAGCAGCGGGGGTGCGGGGCCCACAGATACGCAGTATTTT,CASSGGAGPTDTQYF
TRBJ1-3,TRBV20-1,many,.,TGCAGTGCTAGTGGGGCTGGGAGCTCTGGAAACACCATATATTTT,CSASGAGSSGNTIYF
TRBJ1-1,TRBV2,many,TRBD1,TGTGCCAGCAGTGGGACAGGGGCAAAATACACTGAAGCTTTCTTT,CASSGTGAKYTEAFF
TRBJ2-5,TRBV6-1,many,.,TGTGCCAGCAGTGAAATGACAACGTACCAAGAGACCCAGTACTTC,CASSEMTTYQETQYF
TRBJ2-7,TRBV3-1,.,.,TGTGCCAGCAGCCCAGGGCCCGCACCTTCCTACGAGCAGTACTTC,CASSPGPAPSYEQYF
TRBJ1-1,TRBV5-1,many,TRBD1,TGCGCCAGCAGCTTGGCACCCGGGACAGGGACCACTGAAGCTTTCTTT,CASSLAPGTGTTEAFF
TRBJ1-5,TRBV18,.,.,TGTGCCAGCTCACCGAGTGACGGAGTCAATCAGCCCCAGCATTTT,CASSPSDGVNQPQHF
TRBJ1-1,TRBV19,few,TRBD1,TGTGCCAGTAGTGGGAGGGGGCAGAACACTGAAGCTTTCTTT,CASSGRGQNTEAFF
TRBJ2-7,TRBV24-1,many,.,TGTGCCACCAGTGTTGGCGGGGAGCAGTACTTC,CATSVGGEQYF